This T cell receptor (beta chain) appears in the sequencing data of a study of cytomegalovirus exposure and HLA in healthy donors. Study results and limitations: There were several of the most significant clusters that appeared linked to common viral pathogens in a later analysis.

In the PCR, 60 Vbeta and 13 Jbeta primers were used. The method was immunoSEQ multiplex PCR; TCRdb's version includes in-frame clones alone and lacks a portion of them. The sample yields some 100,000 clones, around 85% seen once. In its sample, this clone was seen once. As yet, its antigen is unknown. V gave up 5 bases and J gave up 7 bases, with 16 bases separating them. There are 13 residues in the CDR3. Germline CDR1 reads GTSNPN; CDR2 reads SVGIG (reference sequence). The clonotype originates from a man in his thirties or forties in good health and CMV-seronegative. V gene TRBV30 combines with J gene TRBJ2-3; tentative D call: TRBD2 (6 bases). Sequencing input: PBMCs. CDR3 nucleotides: TGTGCCTGGCTCCCCGCCGCGGGGTATACGCAGTATTTT. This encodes CAWLPAAGYTQYF.